Listed here are 29 T cell receptor beta chains from one sample, sequenced in a study of response to subunit inactivated influenza vaccine. A single record per CDR3 protein comes from TCRdb applying MiXCR to the RT-PCR reads. Of hundreds of thousands of distinct CDR3 sequences detected, 11% appear once; the ten largest clones hold roughly 11%. The same data also contributed to another study, on T cells expressing NK-cell markers. That study adds: The authors generated TCR beta cDNA through 5'RACE template switching with UMIs.

The sample was PBMCs from blood, taken on the day of vaccination. The receptors were gathered from a man aged 50 to 59 who received an inactivated influenza vaccine.

This clonotype was counted a few times. The gene calls are TRBV4-1 and TRBJ2-3; 8 bases line up with TRBD2. The CDR3 contains 17 residues. V lost 0 bases, J lost 0 bases, and 5 bases stayed unmatched. Germline CDR1 MGHRA, CDR2 YSYEKL. The CDR3 DNA follows: TGCGCCAGCAGCCAAGAAGGGAGCGGGGGAAGCACAGATACGCAGTATTTT. Protein product: CASSQEGSGGSTDTQYF.

This clonotype was seen a handful of times. CDR3 sequence: CASRDRANSPLHF. CDR3 DNA sequence: TGTGCCAGCAGGGACAGGGCGAATTCACCCCTCCACTTT. The chain couples TRBV6-1 to TRBJ1-6; 8 positions match TRBD1. CDR1 MNHNS and CDR2 SASEGT come from the germline V gene. V lost 6 bases to trimming and J lost 7 bases; unmatched junction nucleotides: 2. CDR3 length: 13 amino acids.

The chain recombines TRBV5-1 with TRBJ2-1, with a tentative D call TRBD2 (5 bases). The V gene lost 0 bases and the J gene lost 7 bases, with 14 bases spanning the gap. Germline CDR1 is SGHRS and CDR2 is YFSETQ. This CDR3 has 15 residues. The CDR3 protein is CASSLDPGKVNEQFF. The CDR3 DNA follows: TGCGCCAGCAGCTTGGACCCGGGAAAAGTAAATGAGCAGTTCTTC.

This rearrangement joins TRBV18 to TRBJ2-3, with D uncertain. The CDR3 has 14 amino acids. V was trimmed by 0 bases and J by 4 bases, leaving 8 bases between them. CDR1 KGHSH and CDR2 LQKENI come from the germline V gene. The DNA of the CDR3 is TGTGCCAGCTCACCACCCTCCGCATCAGATACGCAGTATTTT. Translating gives CASSPPSASDTQYF.

This clonotype was counted only a few times. The genes are TRBV20-1 and TRBJ2-3; tentatively, D is TRBD2 (7 bases). Trimming removed 3 bases from V and 2 bases from J, with 12 bases in between. The CDR3 contains 14 residues. CDR1 is DFQATT, CDR2 SNEGSKA, per germline (reference sequence). The CDR3, as DNA: TGCAGTGCTAGTCGGGGGGCCCCCACAGATACGCAGTATTTT. This encodes CSASRGAPTDTQYF.

This clonotype was found a few times. This chain uses TRBV20-1 with TRBJ2-7; D gene unclear. The V end was cut by 3 bases, the J end by 6 bases, with 9 bases between. The CDR3 covers 11 residues. Per germline, CDR1 DFQATT and CDR2 SNEGSKA (reference sequence). Here the CDR3 reads CSASHTGEQYF. CDR3 bases: TGCAGTGCTAGTCACACGGGCGAGCAGTACTTC.

This clonotype was seen a handful of times. The chain couples TRBV7-2 to TRBJ2-5; TRBD1 aligns across 7 bases. Germline V gene data show CDR1 as SGHTA and CDR2 as FQGNSA. The CDR3 consists of 15 residues. Germline trimming cut 5 bases from V and 5 bases from J; bases unmatched to any gene: 11. The CDR3 nucleotides are TGTGCCAGCAGCATACTGGGACAGTATCTGGAGACCCAGTACTTC. Amino acids: CASSILGQYLETQYF.

This clonotype has just a few counts. The chain combines TRBV29-1 with TRBJ2-1; 11 nucleotides match TRBD2. Looked up from germline, CDR1 is SQVTM and CDR2 is ANQGSEA. CDR3 size: 15 residues. The ends lost 6 bases at V and 7 bases at J; junction bases unmatched: 11. The CDR3 is CSVILAGGPANEQFF. CDR3 DNA sequence: TGCAGCGTCATATTAGCGGGAGGGCCGGCGAATGAGCAGTTCTTC.

This clonotype was counted only a few times. The gene calls are TRBV12-3 or TRBV12-4 and TRBJ1-4; D gene unclear. Trimming left V 6 bases short and J 0 bases short, with 11 bases between. The CDR3 is 15 residues long. Here the CDR3 DNA reads TGTGCCAGCAGACGGGGAGGTGCAACTAATGAAAAACTGTTTTTT. It codes for CASRRGGATNEKLFF.

This clonotype was found many times. The V and J genes are TRBV12-3 or TRBV12-4 and TRBJ2-2; D is possibly TRBD1 (5 bases). This CDR3 comprises 15 residues. The V gene lost 6 bases and the J gene lost 3 bases, with 14 bases spanning the gap. DNA for the CDR3: TGTGCCAGCAGAAGAGACAGATTAGACACCGGGGAGCTGTTTTTT. Protein product: CASRRDRLDTGELFF.

This clonotype was seen only once. A clone one base away is much larger, so this may be a read error. The rearrangement links TRBV12-3 or TRBV12-4 to TRBJ2-2; D is perhaps TRBD1 (6 bases). V was clipped by 5 bases and J by 5 bases, with 15 bases between them. This CDR3 has 15 amino acids. This chain's CDR3 is CASSLGRGGTGELFF. The CDR3 coding sequence is TGTGCCAGCAGTCTTGGACGAGGGGGAACCGGGGAGCTGTTTTTT.

This clonotype has only a few counts. V gene TRBV28 combines with J gene TRBJ1-6; TRBD1 aligns across 12 bases. V lost 6 bases and J lost 7; bases outside the gene matches: 7. In germline, CDR1 is MDHEN, CDR2 SYDVKM. CDR3 length: 16 amino acids. This chain's CDR3 is CASRSPGQGANSPLHF. DNA of the CDR3: TGTGCCAGCAGAAGTCCGGGACAGGGGGCGAATTCACCCCTCCACTTT. The variable domain in full, with the rest retrieved from reference TRBV28 and TRBJ1-6, is DVKVTQSSRYLVKRTGEKVFLECVQDMDHENMFWYRQDPGLGLRLIYFSYDVKMKEKGDIPEGYSVSREKKERFSLILESASTNQTSMYLCASRSPGQGANSPLHFGNGTRLTVT.

The table lists this clonotype with a few counts. The J gene is TRBJ1-1, the V gene TRBV6-2 or TRBV6-3; D possibly corresponds to TRBD1 (5 bases). CDR1 is MNHEY and CDR2 is SVGEGT in the germline V gene. The CDR3 has 13 amino acids. Trimming took 4 bases from V and 7 from J, leaving 13 bases between them. In nucleotides, the CDR3 is TGTGCCAGCAGTTGGGGCCAGAAACTTGAAGCTTTCTTT. It specifies CASSWGQKLEAFF.

This clonotype has more than one count but fewer than ten. This chain links TRBV24-1 with TRBJ2-7; 7 nucleotides line up with TRBD1. CDR3 length equals 13 residues. V shed 7 bases and J 0 bases; nucleotides not matched to a gene: 2. The V gene's germline CDR1 is KGHDR and CDR2 SFDVKD. CDR3 region: CATSRTGSYEQYF. The CDR3 coding sequence is TGTGCCACCAGCCGGACAGGCTCCTACGAGCAGTACTTC.

This clonotype was seen more than once but under ten times. The J gene is TRBJ2-1, the V gene TRBV12-3 or TRBV12-4; perhaps TRBD2 as D (6 bases). Trimming stripped 6 bases from V and 7 bases from J, with 13 bases between. This CDR3 comprises 13 residues. The CDR3 reads CASSRRERNEQFF. CDR3 in DNA: TGTGCCAGCAGCCGGCGGGAAAGGAATGAGCAGTTCTTC.

The V and J genes are TRBV24-1 and TRBJ2-1, with D perhaps matching TRBD2 (6 bases). Per the germline V gene, CDR1 is KGHDR and CDR2 is SFDVKD. V was trimmed by 1 base and J by 5 bases, leaving 8 bases between them. This CDR3 spans 14 amino acids. CDR3 nucleotides: TGTGCCACCAGTGATTTCCAGCGGGACAATGAGCAGTTCTTC. Amino acids: CATSDFQRDNEQFF.

This chain joins TRBV30 and TRBJ2-7; the D is unclear. The germline gives CDR1 GTSNPN, CDR2 SVGIG (reference sequence). Deletions cut 4 bases from V and 0 bases from J, with 13 bases between. The CDR3 runs 14 residues. CDR3 amino acids: CAWKRAPSSYEQYF. CDR3 nucleotide sequence: TGTGCCTGGAAACGCGCCCCGAGCTCCTACGAGCAGTACTTC.

This clonotype was observed a handful of times. The rearrangement links TRBV20-1 to TRBJ2-3; 9 positions match TRBD1. V shed 6 bases and J 2 bases; nucleotides not matched to a gene: 6. The CDR3 length is 14 residues. Germline loops: CDR1 DFQATT, CDR2 SNEGSKA (reference sequence). CDR3 loop: CSAAGDRDTDTQYF. The CDR3 bases are TGCAGTGCCGCGGGGGACAGGGACACAGATACGCAGTATTTT.

The chain combines TRBV4-2 with TRBJ2-5, with no clear D. V lost 1 base and J 1 base, leaving 4 bases between the germline ends. CDR3 length equals 13 residues. Germline V CDR1 and CDR2: LGHNA, YNFKEQ. The CDR3 sequence: CASSQGVQETQYF. The CDR3 DNA reads TGTGCCAGCAGCCAAGGGGTCCAAGAGACCCAGTACTTC.

The rearrangement links TRBV7-6 to TRBJ2-5; D unresolved. The ends were cut back, 5 bases at V and 5 bases at J, with 9 bases in the middle. This CDR3 is built from 12 residues. The germline gives CDR1 SGHVS, CDR2 FNYEAQ. The CDR3 DNA reads as TGTGCCAGCAGCGTCCAGTGGGAGACCCAGTACTTC. It yields the protein CASSVQWETQYF.

This clonotype was seen many times. The chain is built from TRBV7-9 and TRBJ1-1; D gene unclear. The V and J ends lost 5 bases and 3 bases respectively, with 16 bases between them. This CDR3 contains 15 residues. The V gene's germline CDR1 is SEHNR and CDR2 FQNEAQ (reference sequence). CDR3 in DNA: TGTGCCAGCAGCCCCGGACGACGAGTAGACACTGAAGCTTTCTTT. It codes for CASSPGRRVDTEAFF.

The chain couples TRBV6-2 or TRBV6-3 to TRBJ2-1, with a possible D match to TRBD2 (5 bases). CDR1 and CDR2 (germline): MNHEY, SVGEGT. The CDR3 consists of 16 residues. V gave up 0 bases and J gave up 0 bases, with 9 bases separating them. The CDR3 region has the DNA TGTGCCAGCAGTTACTCAGTCGGGAACTCCTACAATGAGCAGTTCTTC. Translation: CASSYSVGNSYNEQFF.

The J gene is TRBJ2-7, the V gene TRBV5-1, with 8 bases lining up with TRBD1. The CDR3 contains 15 residues. J gave up 2 bases and V 0 bases, and 4 bases lay outside the gene matches. Germline V gene lookup returns CDR1 SGHRS and CDR2 YFSETQ. The CDR3 protein is CASSLEGTGTYEQYF. Here the CDR3 DNA reads TGCGCCAGCAGCTTGGAGGGGACAGGAACCTACGAGCAGTACTTC. Supplemented by reference TRBV5-1 and TRBJ2-7, the full variable domain reads KAGVTQTPRYLIKTRGQQVTLSCSPISGHRSVSWYQQTPGQGLQFLFEYFSETQRNKGNFPGRFSGRQFSNSRSEMNVSTLELGDSALYLCASSLEGTGTYEQYFGPGTRLTVT.

This clonotype was observed a handful of times. This chain uses TRBV5-5 with TRBJ1-2; D is perhaps TRBD1 (5 bases). This CDR3 spans 17 amino acids. Germline V gene lookup returns CDR1 SGHKS and CDR2 YYEKEE (reference sequence). V lost 4 bases and J 7 bases, leaving 26 bases between the germline ends. CDR3 sequence: CASSPSPGRVGGGGYTF. CDR3 nucleotide sequence: TGTGCCAGCAGCCCCTCCCCGGGACGTGTCGGGGGGGGTGGCTACACCTTC.

The J gene is TRBJ2-5, the V gene TRBV15; TRBD2 might be the D (5 bases). The V and J ends lost 3 bases and 2 bases respectively, with 16 bases between them. Germline V lookup: CDR1 LNHNV, CDR2 YYDKDF (reference sequence). This CDR3 contains 16 residues. CDR3 amino acids: CATSRRSLAYQETQYF. The CDR3 coding sequence is TGTGCCACCAGCAGGCGCTCCCTAGCTTATCAAGAGACCCAGTACTTC.

As to this clonotype: An end of the junction differs from the germline gene, which may be a read error. The chain recombines TRBV7-7 with TRBJ2-1; 9 bases align to TRBD2. CDR1 and CDR2 from the germline V gene are SSHAT and FNYEAQ (reference sequence). CDR3 length: 13 residues. For the CDR3, the DNA is TGTGCTAGCAGCTTAGAGCGGGGGGATCAGGAGGTCTTC. It yields the protein CASSLERGDQEVF.

The V and J genes are TRBV20-1 and TRBJ1-1; D may be TRBD1 (6 bases). This CDR3 is 20 amino acids long. Trimming removed 4 bases at V and 0 bases at J, with 30 bases between. Germline CDR1 is DFQATT and CDR2 is SNEGSKA (reference sequence). CDR3 bases: TGCAGTGCTACTCCTAAAAGGGGGACCTCGGTACAGATGTTGAACACTGAAGCTTTCTTT. It is translated as CSATPKRGTSVQMLNTEAFF.

The chain links TRBV20-1 to TRBJ2-1; 7 positions agree with TRBD2. CDR3 size: 14 residues. CDR1 is DFQATT and CDR2 is SNEGSKA in the germline V gene (reference sequence). The V and J ends lost 1 base and 7 bases, in that order; junction bases with no gene match: 7. CDR3 sequence reads: CSARGGSALNEQFF. Here the CDR3 DNA reads TGCAGTGCTAGAGGCGGGAGCGCTTTGAATGAGCAGTTCTTC.

The J gene is TRBJ2-1, the V gene TRBV10-3; possible D gene TRBD1, 5 bases. CDR3 size: 12 residues. V lost 6 bases, J lost 9 bases, and 12 bases lay in between. The germline V gene encodes CDR1 ENHRY and CDR2 SYGVKD. Here the CDR3 reads CAIRAERGEQFF. The CDR3 nucleotides are TGTGCCATCAGGGCCGAAAGGGGTGAGCAGTTCTTC.